The clone carrying this TCR beta chain was recorded at least ten times. Its cognate antigen is unknown. Sample time point: sample taken at primary tumor resection. Sequencing covered unsorted whole RNA taken from tumor, nontumor lung or frozen PBMC. This sample is part of a study of spatial heterogeneity in lung cancer. Study-level results: How many expanded intratumoral alpha and beta TCRs were present tracked the tumor mutation count, which was a count of nonsynonymous mutations.

The V end was cut by 1 base, the J end by 14 bases, with 12 bases between. The CDR3 extends over 13 amino acids. Germline V CDR1 and CDR2: SGHTA, FQGNSA. Individually, TCR cDNA molecules were each labelled with a unique molecular identifier. TCRdb ran MiXCR on the 5' RACE reads and lists one entry per CDR3 protein. Found here are under 15,000 distinct CDR3 sequences, under 6.5% of them singletons; the top ten hold 35% to 40%. The chain combines TRBV7-2 with TRBJ1-6; D is perhaps TRBD1 (5 bases). The TCR sequence derives from a male donor with early-stage non-small cell lung cancer. The source was lung tumor tissue, collected at surgery. CDR3 in amino acids: CASSLEQGSSLHF. The CDR3 DNA is TGTGCCAGCAGCTTAGAGCAGGGAAGTTCCCTCCACTTT.